This TCR beta chain was recorded in a study of CD8 T cells in Susac syndrome. This CDR3 spans 17 amino acids. V was shortened by 0 bases and J by 3 bases, with 16 bases between the two germline ends. The germline gives CDR1 MGHRA, CDR2 YSYEKL. Reverse transcription of about 0.45 to 1 ug RNA was performed with random hexamers. It was immunoSEQ multiplex PCR that amplified TCR beta CDR3 across 54 Vbeta and 13 Jbeta. Each CDR3 protein is one row after TCRdb ran MiXCR on the immunoSEQ multiplex PCR reads. The table records 100,000 to 150,000 distinct CDR3 sequences, around 94% of them present only once. What was sequenced was CD4+ T cells from PBMCs. The rearrangement joins TRBV4-1 to TRBJ2-3, with D possibly being TRBD1 (5 bases). This TCR derives from a human donor in good health. The CDR3 DNA reads as TGCGCCAGCAGCCAAGAGGTTGGCAGGGCGAGTACAGATACGCAGTATTTT. This gives the protein CASSQEVGRASTDTQYF.